These T cell receptor beta chains were read from a single sample in a study of human T cells and chemical hapten exposure. TCRdb analysed the 5' RACE reads with MiXCR anew, one entry per CDR3 protein. The profile shows approximately 80,000 distinct CDR3 sequences, about 16% of them singletons. The receptors were gathered from a female donor in good health. The CDR3 runs from the conserved cysteine through the conserved F or W. The D gene is left open where the match is weak. Clone sizes are given selectively: once, few, many, or a class where the clone is expanded.

V: TRBV6-4
J: TRBJ2-2
size: many
D: .
CDR3: CASSKEGDGTGELFF
DNA: TGTGCCAGCTCCAAAGAAGGCGATGGGACCGGGGAGCTGTTTTTT

V: TRBV5-1
J: TRBJ2-3
size: few
D: TRBD1
CDR3: CASSYGQGPYSSTDTQYF
DNA: TGCGCCAGCAGCTATGGACAGGGCCCTTATAGTAGCACAGATACGCAGTATTTT

V: TRBV4-1
J: TRBJ1-4
size: many
D: .
CDR3: CASSQAGRVDEKLFF
DNA: TGCGCCAGCAGCCAAGCGGGGAGGGTTGACGAAAAACTGTTTTTT

V: TRBV6-1
J: TRBJ1-1
size: .
D: .
CDR3: CASGGLPGPVEAFF
DNA: TGTGCCAGCGGGGGTTTACCGGGACCCGTTGAAGCTTTCTTT

V: TRBV11-2
J: TRBJ2-3
size: .
D: .
CDR3: CASSLVIDTHSTDTQYF
DNA: TGTGCCAGCAGCTTAGTTATTGACACCCATAGCACAGATACGCAGTATTTT

V: TRBV30
J: TRBJ2-1
size: .
D: .
CDR3: CAWSVMGFLGNEQFF
DNA: TGTGCCTGGAGTGTAATGGGATTTTTGGGCAATGAGCAGTTCTTC

V: TRBV9
J: TRBJ2-3
size: few
D: .
CDR3: CASSVVGTDTQYF
DNA: TGTGCCAGCAGCGTAGTAGGCACAGATACGCAGTATTTT

V: TRBV10-2
J: TRBJ1-2
size: .
D: .
CDR3: CASSGGARYGYTF
DNA: TGCGCCAGCAGTGGGGGGGCACGCTATGGCTACACCTTC

V: TRBV5-6
J: TRBJ1-1
size: few
D: .
CDR3: CASSLNAGTMNTEAFF
DNA: TGTGCCAGCAGCTTAAACGCCGGGACAATGAACACTGAAGCTTTCTTT

V: TRBV30
J: TRBJ2-7
size: .
D: .
CDR3: CAWSVLSSQGKEQYF
DNA: TGTGCCTGGAGTGTACTGTCAAGCCAGGGAAAAGAGCAGTACTTC

V: TRBV20-1
J: TRBJ2-5
size: .
D: .
CDR3: CSAIGGFETQYF
DNA: TGCAGTGCTATCGGTGGTTTTGAGACCCAGTACTTC

V: TRBV7-2
J: TRBJ2-1
size: few
D: TRBD2
CDR3: CASSPTWTSGGYEQFF
DNA: TGTGCCAGCAGCCCCACGTGGACTAGCGGGGGATATGAGCAGTTCTTC

V: TRBV5-1
J: TRBJ2-3
size: many
D: .
CDR3: CASSLELTTSTDTQYF
DNA: TGCGCCAGCAGCTTGGAGCTGACAACTAGCACAGATACGCAGTATTTT

V: TRBV7-7
J: TRBJ2-7
size: .
D: .
CDR3: CASSLAGAEQYF
DNA: TGTGCTAGCAGCTTAGCCGGGGCCGAGCAGTACTTC

V: TRBV9
J: TRBJ2-1
size: few
D: .
CDR3: CASSVGGPNEQFF
DNA: TGTGCCAGCAGCGTAGGGGGGCCTAATGAGCAGTTCTTC